These 4 T cell receptor beta chains originate from one sample sequenced in a study of cytomegalovirus exposure and HLA in healthy donors. Primers for the PCR totalled 60 Vbeta and 13 Jbeta. Here immunoSEQ multiplex PCR was the method, and the copy in TCRdb shows in-frame clones only, minus some. This table has approximately 110,000 clones, over 60% appearing once. The sequencing sample was made of PBMCs. Every receptor here comes from a human donor in good health.

The chain uses TRBV7-2 and TRBJ1-2; 10 nucleotides align to TRBD1. Germline V lookup: CDR1 SGHTA, CDR2 FQGNSA. V shed 6 bases and J 5 bases; nucleotides not matched to a gene: 9. This CDR3 has 15 residues. The CDR3 DNA sequence: TGTGCCAGCAGTTGGGGACAGGGGAAGGGGTATGGCTACACCTTC. It codes for CASSWGQGKGYGYTF.

The rearrangement joins TRBV6-5 to TRBJ2-5; 8 positions agree with TRBD2. V was clipped by 2 bases and J by 4 bases; unmatched bases: 9. Germline lookup yields CDR1 MNHEY and CDR2 SVGAGI. CDR3 length: 16 residues. The CDR3 DNA reads TGTGCCAGCAGTTACGTCGCGGGAGGTTTAGGAGAGACCCAGTACTTC. Protein: CASSYVAGGLGETQYF.

The CDR3 region is CATTTGGGYTF. CDR3 nucleotides: TGTGCCACCACAACAGGGGGTGGCTACACCTTC. This chain uses TRBV10-3 with TRBJ1-2; 8 nucleotides align to TRBD1. Unmatched junction bases numbered 5, after V lost 10 bases and J lost 7 bases. This CDR3 has 11 residues. Germline V gives CDR1 ENHRY, CDR2 SYGVKD.

The chain recombines TRBV5-1 with TRBJ2-7, with 7 bases identical to TRBD1. Trimming took 3 bases from V and 5 from J; bases not matched to a gene: 11. Germline loops: CDR1 SGHRS, CDR2 YFSETQ. CDR3 length: 15 amino acids. CDR3 DNA sequence: TGCGCCAGCAGCTATACAGGGGAAGGGAAGGACGAGCAGTACTTC. Translated, it gives CASSYTGEGKDEQYF.